This T cell receptor beta chain was profiled in a study of blood T cells in healthy people across ages. The second PCR ran about 6 to 11 cycles with a sample-barcoded 5' primer and J-beta primers. Each CDR3 protein is one row after TCRdb ran MiXCR on the 5' RACE reads. The table shows around 1,000,000 distinct CDR3 sequences, with around 25% occurring only once. The CDR3 has 16 amino acids. Germline CDR1 is SGDLS and CDR2 is YYNGEE. The V and J ends lost 4 bases and 5 bases respectively, with 19 bases between them. These data were also reused for a study on T cells of mothers and their children.

V usage is TRBV9 and J usage is TRBJ2-1; no reliable D call. The sequence was obtained from a girl aged 2 to 10 in good health. The specimen was blood. This CDR3 is CASSRSFPSQDNEQFF. The CDR3 DNA sequence: TGTGCCAGCAGCCGGTCTTTCCCGAGTCAGGACAATGAGCAGTTCTTC.